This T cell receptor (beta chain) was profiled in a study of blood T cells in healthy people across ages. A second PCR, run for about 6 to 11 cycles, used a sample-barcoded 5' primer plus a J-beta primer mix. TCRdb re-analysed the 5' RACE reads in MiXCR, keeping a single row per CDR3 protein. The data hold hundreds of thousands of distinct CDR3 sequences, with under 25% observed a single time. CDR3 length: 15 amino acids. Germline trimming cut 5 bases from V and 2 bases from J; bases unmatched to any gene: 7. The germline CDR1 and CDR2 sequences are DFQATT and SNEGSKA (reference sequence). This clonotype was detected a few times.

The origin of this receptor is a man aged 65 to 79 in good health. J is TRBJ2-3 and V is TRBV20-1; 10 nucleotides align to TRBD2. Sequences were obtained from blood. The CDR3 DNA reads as TGCAGTGCTGGGGCCACTAGCGGGACCACAGATACGCAGTATTTT. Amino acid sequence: CSAGATSGTTDTQYF.